Presented here are 19 T cell receptor beta chains from one specimen sequenced in a study of blood T cell repertoires in COVID-19. Sequencing used immunoSEQ multiplex PCR; TCRdb keeps in-frame clones, though not all of them. The table lists tens of thousands of clones, around 83% of them singletons. Material: peripheral blood. The receptors shown here come from a woman between 55 and 75 years old with acute or convalescent COVID-19.

This clone was seen a single time. The chain couples TRBV6-4 to TRBJ1-2; 7 positions match TRBD1. After removal of 0 bases from V and 4 bases from J, the junction contained 8 bases not matched to a gene. Looked up from germline, CDR1 is MRHNA and CDR2 is SNTAGT. The CDR3 extends over 16 amino acids. DNA for the CDR3: TGTGCCAGCAGTGACTCAAGACAGGGCCGGAGCTATGGCTACACCTTC. Its protein product is CASSDSRQGRSYGYTF.

The chain uses TRBV3-1 (or the pseudogene TRBV3-2) and TRBJ2-3, with 7 bases matching TRBD2. CDR1 and CDR2 from the germline V gene are LGHDT and YNNKEL (reference sequence). J gave up 2 bases and V 1 base, and 3 bases lay outside the gene matches. This CDR3 region has 15 residues. CDR3: CASSQAGGLTDTQYF. The CDR3 DNA sequence: TGTGCCAGCAGCCAAGCGGGAGGACTCACAGATACGCAGTATTTT.

The chain has TRBV10-3 and TRBJ1-5; perhaps TRBD1 as D (6 bases). CDR1 and CDR2 from the germline V gene are ENHRY and SYGVKD. The germline V and J ends were trimmed by 4 bases and 0 bases, with 10 bases remaining between them. There are 15 residues in the CDR3. CDR3 in DNA: TGTGCCATCAGTGGGGGGGGCGATAGCAATCAGCCCCAGCATTTT. This codes for CAISGGGDSNQPQHF.

The J gene is TRBJ2-1, the V gene TRBV5-4; the D gene is possibly TRBD2 (7 bases). Germline V gives CDR1 SGHNT, CDR2 YYREEE (reference sequence). V was clipped by 4 bases and J by 8 bases, with 10 bases between them. This CDR3 is built from 12 residues. The CDR3 here is CASSPGGYEQFF. In DNA form, the CDR3 reads TGTGCCAGCAGCCCGGGGGGCTATGAGCAGTTCTTC. The variable domain in full, with the rest retrieved from reference TRBV5-4 and TRBJ2-1, is ETGVTQSPTHLIKTRGQQVTLRCSSQSGHNTVSWYQQALGQGPQFIFQYYREEENGRGNFPPRFSGLQFPNYSSELNVNALELDDSALYLCASSPGGYEQFFGPGTRLTVL.

J is TRBJ2-1 and V is TRBV25-1; TRBD1 agrees at 11 bases. The V gene's germline CDR1 is MGHDK and CDR2 SYGVNS. V lost 8 bases to trimming and J lost 6 bases; unmatched junction nucleotides: 6. This CDR3 comprises 14 residues. Here the CDR3 reads CASDGQGAFNEQFF. The CDR3, as DNA: TGTGCCAGCGATGGACAGGGGGCGTTCAATGAGCAGTTCTTC.

This chain connects TRBV2 to TRBJ1-2; TRBD1 matches at 7 bases. This CDR3 has 16 amino acids. The germline gives CDR1 SNHLY, CDR2 FYNNEI. Trimming took 3 bases from V and 4 from J; bases not matched to a gene: 11. The CDR3 region is CASSDVGKQGSYGYTF. CDR3 nucleotides: TGTGCCAGCAGTGATGTGGGGAAACAGGGGAGCTATGGCTACACCTTC.

The chain links TRBV5-4 to TRBJ1-2; D possibly corresponds to TRBD1 (6 bases). CDR3 length equals 13 residues. V was pared by 1 base and J by 4 bases, with 8 bases between. Germline CDR1 reads SGHNT; CDR2 reads YYREEE (reference sequence). The CDR3 loop reads CASSLTGTYGYTF. Here the CDR3 DNA reads TGTGCCAGCAGCTTGACAGGGACCTATGGCTACACCTTC.

The V gene is TRBV11-3, the J gene TRBJ2-5, with 9 bases that match TRBD2. With V trimmed by 7 bases and J by 4 bases, 10 bases remained unmatched. CDR3 length: 15 amino acids. Germline CDR1 and CDR2: SGHNT and YENEEA. The CDR3 coding sequence is TGTGCCAGCACCCTCCTTAATAGCGGGGGAGAGACCCAGTACTTC. Translation: CASTLLNSGGETQYF.

J is TRBJ2-2 and V is TRBV11-1; 7 nucleotides align to TRBD1. With 4 bases clipped from V and 4 bases from J, the junction kept 6 bases outside the gene matches. Germline lookup yields CDR1 SGHAT and CDR2 FQDESV (reference sequence). The CDR3 covers 15 residues. The CDR3, as DNA: TGTGCCAGCAGCTCAGGGGCAGGGGGCACCGGGGAGCTGTTTTTT. Its protein product is CASSSGAGGTGELFF.

This clone was observed once. V usage is TRBV27 and J usage is TRBJ2-5; D possibly corresponds to TRBD1 (6 bases). Germline assignment: CDR1 MNHEY and CDR2 SMNVEV (reference sequence). The CDR3 has 14 amino acids. Trimming removed 3 bases from V and 2 bases from J, with 10 bases in between. The CDR3 here is CASSFRGRQETQYF. The CDR3 region has the DNA TGTGCCAGCAGTTTCAGGGGTCGGCAAGAGACCCAGTACTTC.

This chain links TRBV3-1 (or the pseudogene TRBV3-2) with TRBJ2-1; D might be TRBD2 (6 bases). CDR3 length: 17 residues. The germline V gene has CDR1 LGHDT and CDR2 YNNKEL (reference sequence). Trimming removed 1 base from V and 2 bases from J, with 15 bases in between. Here the CDR3 reads CASSQGLADRTYNEQFF. CDR3 DNA: TGTGCCAGCAGCCAAGGATTAGCGGACCGAACCTACAATGAGCAGTTCTTC.

This clone turned up a few times. V gene TRBV30 combines with J gene TRBJ1-2; perhaps TRBD1 as D (5 bases). Between the trimmed V and J ends, which lost 1 base and 4 bases, there was a span of 13 bases. CDR1 and CDR2 (germline): GTSNPN, SVGIG (reference sequence). This CDR3 has 14 residues. The CDR3 protein is CAWSAGLGGYGYTF. The CDR3 bases are TGTGCCTGGAGTGCGGGACTCGGGGGCTATGGCTACACCTTC.

J is TRBJ2-5 and V is TRBV5-5; 9 nucleotides align to TRBD2. This CDR3 has 17 amino acids. J gave up 2 bases and V 0 bases, and 8 bases lay outside the gene matches. CDR1 is SGHKS and CDR2 is YYEKEE in the germline V gene (reference sequence). The CDR3 DNA reads as TGTGCCAGCAGCTTGGCCCGTGGTAGCGGGGGACAAGAGACCCAGTACTTC. Translation gives CASSLARGSGGQETQYF.

The chain carries TRBV4-1 and TRBJ2-2; 7 nucleotides line up with TRBD2. Per germline, CDR1 MGHRA and CDR2 YSYEKL. The CDR3 sequence is 14 residues long. After removal of 6 bases from V and 3 bases from J, the junction contained 4 bases not matched to a gene. The CDR3: CASSRTRDTGELFF. For the CDR3, the DNA is TGCGCCAGCAGTCGGACTAGGGACACCGGGGAGCTGTTTTTT.

This clone has more than one count but fewer than ten. V usage is TRBV12-3 or TRBV12-4 and J usage is TRBJ1-1, with D maybe TRBD1 (6 bases). V was pared by 3 bases and J by 5 bases, with 10 bases between. The CDR3 totals 13 residues. The CDR3 loop reads CASSFTGTTEAFF. CDR3 in DNA: TGTGCCAGCAGTTTCACCGGGACAACTGAAGCTTTCTTT.

The chain has TRBV5-5 and TRBJ2-7, with 11 bases identical to TRBD2. CDR3 length equals 15 residues. Germline CDR1 and CDR2: SGHKS and YYEKEE (reference sequence). V gave up 4 bases and J gave up 4 bases; unmatched junction bases: 7. Here the CDR3 reads CASSVTSGSLYEQYF. CDR3 DNA: TGTGCCAGCAGCGTCACTAGCGGGAGTCTTTACGAGCAGTACTTC.

This chain connects TRBV10-3 to TRBJ2-1; TRBD1 might be the D (5 bases). The V end lost 3 bases, the J end lost 0 bases, and 9 bases lay between the germline ends. CDR1 is ENHRY, CDR2 SYGVKD, per germline. The CDR3 spans 15 residues. The CDR3 nucleotides are TGTGCCATCAGTGACAGGGTACGCTCCTACAATGAGCAGTTCTTC. Translation gives CAISDRVRSYNEQFF.

The CDR3 DNA sequence: TGTGCCAGCAGCCAAGCTCACAGTCTCAATCAGCCCCAGCATTTT. This encodes CASSQAHSLNQPQHF. The rearrangement links TRBV3-1 (or the pseudogene TRBV3-2) to TRBJ1-5; D remains unclear. Trimming stripped 1 base from V and 3 bases from J, with 10 bases between. Germline V CDR1 and CDR2: LGHDT, YNNKEL (reference sequence). This CDR3 comprises 15 residues.

This CDR3 is CASSLGQGKIYTEAFF. The DNA for the CDR3 is TGTGCCAGCAGCTTGGGACAGGGCAAGATCTACACTGAAGCTTTCTTT. The rearrangement links TRBV5-6 to TRBJ1-1, with 7 bases fitting TRBD1. Germline CDR1 is SGHDT and CDR2 is YYEEEE. The CDR3 is 16 amino acids. Unmatched junction bases numbered 8, after V lost 0 bases and J lost 3 bases.